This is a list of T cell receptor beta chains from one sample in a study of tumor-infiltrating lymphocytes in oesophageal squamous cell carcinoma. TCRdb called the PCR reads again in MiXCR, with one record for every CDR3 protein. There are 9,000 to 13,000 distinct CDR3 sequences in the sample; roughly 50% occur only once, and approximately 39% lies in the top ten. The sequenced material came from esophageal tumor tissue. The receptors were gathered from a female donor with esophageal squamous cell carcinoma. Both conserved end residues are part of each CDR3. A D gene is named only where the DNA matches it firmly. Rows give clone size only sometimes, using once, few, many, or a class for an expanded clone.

cdr3_nt: TGTGCCAGTCGGGGTAAGGTAAATCAGCCCCAGCATTTT; cdr3_aa: CASRGKVNQPQHF; clone_size: -; v_call: TRBV6-6; j_call: TRBJ1-5; d_call: -
cdr3_nt: TGTGCCAGCAGCTTCAGGCGGCAAGAGACCCAGTACTTC; cdr3_aa: CASSFRRQETQYF; clone_size: few; v_call: TRBV7-6; j_call: TRBJ2-5; d_call: -
cdr3_nt: TGTGCCAGCAGCCCACAAGCGGGAGCCACAGATACGCAGTATTTT; cdr3_aa: CASSPQAGATDTQYF; clone_size: -; v_call: TRBV7-2; j_call: TRBJ2-3; d_call: TRBD2
cdr3_nt: TGTGCCAGCAGCTTAGTAACAGGGAACACTGAAGCTTTCTTT; cdr3_aa: CASSLVTGNTEAFF; clone_size: -; v_call: TRBV7-6; j_call: TRBJ1-1; d_call: -
cdr3_nt: TGTGCCAGCAGCAACCGGGACAGGGGCTCCTACGAGCAGTACTTC; cdr3_aa: CASSNRDRGSYEQYF; clone_size: medium-sized; v_call: TRBV7-9; j_call: TRBJ2-7; d_call: TRBD1
cdr3_nt: TGTGCCATCAGTGAGGGACGGAATACGCAGTATTTT; cdr3_aa: CAISEGRNTQYF; clone_size: many; v_call: TRBV10-3; j_call: TRBJ2-3; d_call: -
cdr3_nt: TGTGCCAGCAGCTTATTTCGTATTGGTTTCTACGAGCAGTACTTC; cdr3_aa: CASSLFRIGFYEQYF; clone_size: few; v_call: TRBV11-2; j_call: TRBJ2-7; d_call: -
cdr3_nt: TGTGCCAGCAGCTTATCAGGCGGGGCGGGAGAGACCCAGTACTTC; cdr3_aa: CASSLSGGAGETQYF; clone_size: -; v_call: TRBV7-8; j_call: TRBJ2-5; d_call: -
cdr3_nt: TGTGCCAGCAGTCCCCTACTAGCGGGAGGACACTCTAGCACAGATACGCAGTATTTT; cdr3_aa: CASSPLLAGGHSSTDTQYF; clone_size: -; v_call: TRBV28; j_call: TRBJ2-3; d_call: TRBD2
cdr3_nt: TGTGCCAGCAGCTCAACAGGACCATCCTACGAGCAGTACTTC; cdr3_aa: CASSSTGPSYEQYF; clone_size: few; v_call: TRBV6-1; j_call: TRBJ2-7; d_call: -
cdr3_nt: TGTGCCACCATGGGCAGGGCCCAAAGAGAGACCCAGTACTTC; cdr3_aa: CATMGRAQRETQYF; clone_size: few; v_call: TRBV24-1; j_call: TRBJ2-5; d_call: -
cdr3_nt: TGTGCCAGCAGTTTGGTTGTGAACACTGAAGCTTTCTTT; cdr3_aa: CASSLVVNTEAFF; clone_size: -; v_call: TRBV12-3/TRBV12-4; j_call: TRBJ1-1; d_call: -
cdr3_nt: TGTGCCAGCAGCTTAGCTTCAGATACAGATACGCAGTATTTT; cdr3_aa: CASSLASDTDTQYF; clone_size: -; v_call: TRBV7-8; j_call: TRBJ2-3; d_call: -
cdr3_nt: TGTGCCAGCAGCTTAGCGTCAGGACTAGTGGAAAATGAGCAGTTCTTC; cdr3_aa: CASSLASGLVENEQFF; clone_size: -; v_call: TRBV7-2; j_call: TRBJ2-1; d_call: TRBD2
cdr3_nt: TGTGCCAGCAGCTCCGGGAGTTTGATTGGGAAAGAGACCCAGTACTTC; cdr3_aa: CASSSGSLIGKETQYF; clone_size: -; v_call: TRBV7-8; j_call: TRBJ2-5; d_call: -
cdr3_nt: TGTGCCAGCAGTTACTCCCTAGTGGGAGGTTACGAGCAGTACTTC; cdr3_aa: CASSYSLVGGYEQYF; clone_size: -; v_call: TRBV6-5; j_call: TRBJ2-7; d_call: -
cdr3_nt: TGTGCCAGCAGTTTGGGAGACAGCTCTAACGAAGCTTTCTTT; cdr3_aa: CASSLGDSSNEAFF; clone_size: -; v_call: TRBV12-3/TRBV12-4; j_call: TRBJ1-1; d_call: -
cdr3_nt: TGTGCCAGCAGTTTAGGGGGAACAGGGTACACAGATACGCAGTATTTT; cdr3_aa: CASSLGGTGYTDTQYF; clone_size: -; v_call: TRBV28; j_call: TRBJ2-3; d_call: -
cdr3_nt: TGCGCCAGCAGCCAAGAAGCGGGAGCTTCGAGGTACAATGAGCAGTTCTTC; cdr3_aa: CASSQEAGASRYNEQFF; clone_size: -; v_call: TRBV4-1; j_call: TRBJ2-1; d_call: TRBD2
cdr3_nt: TGTGCCACCGCCGGAGACACAGATACGCAGTATTTT; cdr3_aa: CATAGDTDTQYF; clone_size: many; v_call: TRBV24-1; j_call: TRBJ2-3; d_call: -
cdr3_nt: TGTGCCAGCAGCCTTGGGCCTAACCTCTATGGCTACACCTTC; cdr3_aa: CASSLGPNLYGYTF; clone_size: large; v_call: TRBV7-3; j_call: TRBJ1-2; d_call: -
cdr3_nt: TGTGCCAGCAGCTTAGGGGACAGATACGAGCAGTACTTC; cdr3_aa: CASSLGDRYEQYF; clone_size: -; v_call: TRBV7-6; j_call: TRBJ2-7; d_call: TRBD1
cdr3_nt: TGTGCCAGCAGCTTTGTCAGGGGGCAGAACGAGCAGTACTTC; cdr3_aa: CASSFVRGQNEQYF; clone_size: -; v_call: TRBV7-9; j_call: TRBJ2-7; d_call: TRBD1
cdr3_nt: TGTGCCAGCAGTTACGGTGGTCGGCGGGGGAGCAATCAGCCCCAGCATTTT; cdr3_aa: CASSYGGRRGSNQPQHF; clone_size: -; v_call: TRBV6-6; j_call: TRBJ1-5; d_call: -
cdr3_nt: TGTGCCAGCAGCTTAGGGCTAGCGGGAGGGTTGGACGAGCAGTACTTC; cdr3_aa: CASSLGLAGGLDEQYF; clone_size: few; v_call: TRBV7-2; j_call: TRBJ2-7; d_call: TRBD2
cdr3_nt: TGTGCCATCAGTTCATCCGGGACAGGGGGTTCCTACGAGCAGTACTTC; cdr3_aa: CAISSSGTGGSYEQYF; clone_size: -; v_call: TRBV10-3; j_call: TRBJ2-7; d_call: TRBD1
cdr3_nt: TGTGCCAGCAGCTCCTCTCGCGGGAGTTTCGATGAGCAGTTCTTC; cdr3_aa: CASSSSRGSFDEQFF; clone_size: once; v_call: TRBV7-2; j_call: TRBJ2-1; d_call: TRBD2
cdr3_nt: TGTGCCAGCAGTCCCGGCTGGACGAGCTCCTATAATTCACCCCTCCACTTC; cdr3_aa: CASSPGWTSSYNSPLHF; clone_size: many; v_call: TRBV27; j_call: TRBJ1-6; d_call: -
cdr3_nt: TGTGCCAGCACCTCCGGGACAGGGAACTCTGGGGCCAACGTCCTGACTTTC; cdr3_aa: CASTSGTGNSGANVLTF; clone_size: -; v_call: TRBV6-1; j_call: TRBJ2-6; d_call: TRBD1
cdr3_nt: TGTGCCAGCAGCTTCACTTCGGGACAGGGAACCTACGAGCAGTACTTC; cdr3_aa: CASSFTSGQGTYEQYF; clone_size: many; v_call: TRBV5-6; j_call: TRBJ2-7; d_call: TRBD1
cdr3_nt: TGTGCCAGCACGGACACCTACTACAATGAGCAGTTCTTC; cdr3_aa: CASTDTYYNEQFF; clone_size: medium-sized; v_call: TRBV27; j_call: TRBJ2-1; d_call: -
cdr3_nt: TGTGCCAGCAGCTTAGATTCGGGAGTAGTTTTC; cdr3_aa: CASSLDSGVVF; clone_size: -; v_call: TRBV11-2; j_call: TRBJ2-7; d_call: -
cdr3_nt: TGTGCCAGCAGCTCCCTCCCAGCGGGAGTGTACAATGAGCAGTTCTTC; cdr3_aa: CASSSLPAGVYNEQFF; clone_size: -; v_call: TRBV7-8; j_call: TRBJ2-1; d_call: TRBD2
cdr3_nt: TGTGCCAGCAGCTTCGGGACTCAGACCTATGGCTACACCTTC; cdr3_aa: CASSFGTQTYGYTF; clone_size: once; v_call: TRBV11-3; j_call: TRBJ1-2; d_call: -
cdr3_nt: TGTGCCAGCAGTCATACAGGGGAGGCAGATACGCAGTATTTT; cdr3_aa: CASSHTGEADTQYF; clone_size: -; v_call: TRBV27; j_call: TRBJ2-3; d_call: -
cdr3_nt: TGTGCCAGCAGTACAGGTTCTAACTATGGCTACACCTTC; cdr3_aa: CASSTGSNYGYTF; clone_size: medium-sized; v_call: TRBV6-1; j_call: TRBJ1-2; d_call: -
cdr3_nt: TGTGCCAGCAGCTTAGGGACTAGCGGGAGCGATGAGCAGTTCTTC; cdr3_aa: CASSLGTSGSDEQFF; clone_size: -; v_call: TRBV7-2; j_call: TRBJ2-1; d_call: TRBD2
cdr3_nt: TGTGCCAGCAGTTACGGGCCGCAGAGCTCCTATAATTCACCCCTCCACTTC; cdr3_aa: CASSYGPQSSYNSPLHF; clone_size: -; v_call: TRBV6-1; j_call: TRBJ1-6; d_call: -
cdr3_nt: TGTGCCAGCAGCTTGGGCGGCTACCAAGAGACCCAGTACTTC; cdr3_aa: CASSLGGYQETQYF; clone_size: -; v_call: TRBV7-6; j_call: TRBJ2-5; d_call: -
cdr3_nt: TGTGCCAGCAGTCTTAGGGATGGTTCTTACAATGAGCAGTTCTTC; cdr3_aa: CASSLRDGSYNEQFF; clone_size: -; v_call: TRBV7-2; j_call: TRBJ2-1; d_call: -
cdr3_nt: TGTGCCAGCTCACCACCAGGACTAGCACCCCGGGAGCAGTACTTC; cdr3_aa: CASSPPGLAPREQYF; clone_size: many; v_call: TRBV18; j_call: TRBJ2-7; d_call: TRBD2
cdr3_nt: TGTGCCAGTTCGTTCGGAGCCTCTGCCGAGCAGTACTTC; cdr3_aa: CASSFGASAEQYF; clone_size: -; v_call: TRBV27; j_call: TRBJ2-7; d_call: -
cdr3_nt: TGTGCCAGCAGTGAACTTTCGGTCAATTCACCCCTCCACTTC; cdr3_aa: CASSELSVNSPLHF; clone_size: -; v_call: TRBV6-1; j_call: TRBJ2-1; d_call: -
cdr3_nt: TGTGCCAGCAGCCACGGACAGGGTGGGGGAGATACGCAGTATTTT; cdr3_aa: CASSHGQGGGDTQYF; clone_size: -; v_call: TRBV7-2; j_call: TRBJ2-3; d_call: TRBD1
cdr3_nt: TGTGCCAGCAGCCCTGGGACAGGGGTATTTAGAGATACGCAGTATTTT; cdr3_aa: CASSPGTGVFRDTQYF; clone_size: -; v_call: TRBV7-6; j_call: TRBJ2-3; d_call: TRBD1
cdr3_nt: TGTGCCAGCAGCTTAGGTTACAGGGGAGGATGGGATGAGCAGTTCTTC; cdr3_aa: CASSLGYRGGWDEQFF; clone_size: once; v_call: TRBV7-9; j_call: TRBJ2-1; d_call: -
cdr3_nt: TGTGCCAGCAGCTTTTACGTCAGCTCTCTCAGCACAGATACGCAGGATTTT; cdr3_aa: CASSFYVSSLSTDTQDF; clone_size: -; v_call: TRBV7-2; j_call: TRBJ2-3; d_call: -
cdr3_nt: TGTGCCAGCCCTGAGGTGGACAATGAGCAGTACTTC; cdr3_aa: CASPEVDNEQYF; clone_size: -; v_call: TRBV2; j_call: TRBJ2-5; d_call: -
cdr3_nt: TGCGCCAGCAGAGGTGGACACCGCACAGATACGCAGTATTTT; cdr3_aa: CASRGGHRTDTQYF; clone_size: many; v_call: TRBV10-1; j_call: TRBJ2-3; d_call: -
cdr3_nt: TGTGCCAGCAGCCACTCCACTAGCGGGAGAGGTTCCTACGAGCAGTTCTTC; cdr3_aa: CASSHSTSGRGSYEQFF; clone_size: -; v_call: TRBV3-1; j_call: TRBJ2-1; d_call: TRBD2
cdr3_nt: TGTGCCAGCAGTCCCACCGATAGCACAGATACGCAGTATTTT; cdr3_aa: CASSPTDSTDTQYF; clone_size: -; v_call: TRBV6-6; j_call: TRBJ2-3; d_call: -
cdr3_nt: TGTGCCAGCAGTTTATTGCCGGATAATAGCAATCAGCCCCAGCATTTT; cdr3_aa: CASSLLPDNSNQPQHF; clone_size: -; v_call: TRBV12-3/TRBV12-4; j_call: TRBJ1-5; d_call: -
cdr3_nt: TGCGCCAGCAGCATAGGGACAGGGGCAACCTACGAGCAGTACTTC; cdr3_aa: CASSIGTGATYEQYF; clone_size: medium-sized; v_call: TRBV5-1; j_call: TRBJ2-7; d_call: TRBD1
cdr3_nt: TGTGCCAGCAGTGGTACTGGGGACTTGAGCTCCTACAATGAGCAGTACTTC; cdr3_aa: CASSGTGDLSSYNEQYF; clone_size: many; v_call: TRBV12-3/TRBV12-4; j_call: TRBJ2-7; d_call: -
cdr3_nt: TGTGCCAGCAGCCCCGGACTTCCTGGGTTCTACGAGCAGTACTTC; cdr3_aa: CASSPGLPGFYEQYF; clone_size: -; v_call: TRBV6-2/TRBV6-3; j_call: TRBJ2-7; d_call: -
cdr3_nt: TGTGCCAGCAGCTTAGTATCAGGGGAGACCCAGTACTTC; cdr3_aa: CASSLVSGETQYF; clone_size: -; v_call: TRBV7-2; j_call: TRBJ2-5; d_call: -
cdr3_nt: TGTGCCAGCAGCTTCCTAGCGGGAGCCTACAATGAGCAGTTCTTC; cdr3_aa: CASSFLAGAYNEQFF; clone_size: -; v_call: TRBV7-9; j_call: TRBJ2-1; d_call: TRBD2
cdr3_nt: TGTGCCAGCAGGACGGGACAGGGAAACCAAGAGACCCAGTACTTC; cdr3_aa: CASRTGQGNQETQYF; clone_size: -; v_call: TRBV2; j_call: TRBJ2-5; d_call: TRBD1
cdr3_nt: TGTGCCAGCAGCTTAGCATCTAGGAAAGAGACCCAGTACTTC; cdr3_aa: CASSLASRKETQYF; clone_size: -; v_call: TRBV7-2; j_call: TRBJ2-5; d_call: -
cdr3_nt: TGTGCCAGCAGTCCCAAATCGGGACTAGCGGGGTCTAAAGAGACCCAGTACTTC; cdr3_aa: CASSPKSGLAGSKETQYF; clone_size: once; v_call: TRBV6-1; j_call: TRBJ2-5; d_call: TRBD2